This T cell receptor beta chain comes out of a study of T cells in Graves' hyperthyroidism and ophthalmopathy. Background on the study: Before treatment of any kind, peripheral blood was taken at initial diagnosis.

General observations from the study: Most clonotypes expanded in the thyroid (above 0.001) were also present in blood.

Concerning this clonotype itself: Its antigen is as yet unknown.

CDR1 and CDR2 from the germline V gene are SEHNR and FQNEAQ (reference sequence). The CDR3 has 17 amino acids. V shed 4 bases and J shed 3 bases, with 19 bases lying between them. The TCR beta CDR3 regions underwent amplification using RNA transcripts as the source. HTBI primers were used for first-round RT-PCR of the TCR CDR3. TCRdb re-derived calls from the multiplex PCR reads in MiXCR, one entry per CDR3 protein. The data contain around 300,000 distinct CDR3 sequences, around 13% of them singletons. Uncontrolled infections, other autoimmune diseases, pregnancy or lactation led to exclusion of patients.

The chain combines TRBV7-9 with TRBJ2-1; a possible D gene is TRBD1 (6 bases). The material sequenced was blood. The sequence was obtained from a middle-aged woman with Graves' ophthalmopathy. The CDR3 loop reads CASSSTQGRTNYNEQFF. The CDR3 coding sequence is TGTGCCAGCAGCTCGACACAGGGCAGGACAAACTACAATGAGCAGTTCTTC.